This is a list of T cell receptor beta chains from one sample in a study of T cells of healthy individuals. TCRdb analysed the 5' RACE reads with MiXCR anew, one entry per CDR3 protein. The sample carries tens of thousands of distinct CDR3 sequences, 3.5% to 5.5% recorded once. These receptors were obtained from a human donor in good health. Each CDR3 is given with its conserved first and last residue. D genes are given only for firm matches. The size entry is marked missing in some rows and otherwise reads once, few, many or a size class.

CDR3 DNA	CDR3 protein	D gene	V gene	J gene	clone size
TGTGCCAGCAGCCAGGGAGGGGCTGGAAACACCATATATTTT	CASSQGGAGNTIYF	.	TRBV2	TRBJ1-3	many
TGTGCCAGCAGCTTAGGGTCTTACTCTGGGGCCAACGTCCTGACTTTC	CASSLGSYSGANVLTF	.	TRBV5-8	TRBJ2-6	many
TGTGCCAGCAGTTTAAATACAGGGGAGTACCCTCAGCCCCAGCATTTT	CASSLNTGEYPQPQHF	TRBD1	TRBV12-3/TRBV12-4	TRBJ1-5	many
TGTGCCAGCAGCCGACTAGCCTCTATGCATGAGCAGTTCTTC	CASSRLASMHEQFF	TRBD2	TRBV6-1	TRBJ2-1	.
TGTGCCAGCAGTTTATCGTCTAGAGGGGGAGGAGCAGATACGCAGTATTTT	CASSLSSRGGGADTQYF	.	TRBV27	TRBJ2-3	many
TGCAGCGTTCATGCCGGGACTAGCGGGAGGACAGATACGCAGTATTTT	CSVHAGTSGRTDTQYF	TRBD2	TRBV29-1	TRBJ2-3	many
TGTGCCAGCAGTGAAATGGCTATTCCCAACAATGAGCAGTTCTTC	CASSEMAIPNNEQFF	.	TRBV2	TRBJ2-1	many
TGTGCCAGCAGCGCCAGTCCGCAATCACCCCTCCACTTT	CASSASPQSPLHF	.	TRBV9	TRBJ1-6	many
TGCGCCAGCAGCCTGGGGTCTGAGAGGAGATCTGAAGCTTTCTTT	CASSLGSERRSEAFF	.	TRBV4-1	TRBJ1-1	many
TGCAGCGTTGAACCAGGGCAGGGGAGGGGTCAGCAGTTCTTC	CSVEPGQGRGQQFF	.	TRBV29-1	TRBJ2-1	many
TGTGCCAGCAGTTCGGGCATCGGCAATCAGCCCCAGCATTTT	CASSSGIGNQPQHF	.	TRBV6-6	TRBJ1-5	.
TGTGCCAGCAGTGTATCACCAGGGTCACCCCTCCACTTT	CASSVSPGSPLHF	.	TRBV6-1	TRBJ1-6	.
TGTGCCACCAGTGATTCCAGGACAGCTACGCAGTATTTT	CATSDSRTATQYF	.	TRBV24-1	TRBJ2-3	many
TGTGCCAGCAGTTCCCGAGGGGGCGGGGGAACTGAAGCTTTCTTT	CASSSRGGGGTEAFF	TRBD1	TRBV27	TRBJ1-1	many
TGTGCCAGCTCACGACCAAGGGGGGAGCAGTACTTC	CASSRPRGEQYF	.	TRBV7-8	TRBJ2-7	many
TGTGCCAGCAGCCAAGGGACAGGGGGCGCTGAGACCCAGTACTTC	CASSQGTGGAETQYF	TRBD1	TRBV4-2	TRBJ2-5	many